These T cell receptor beta chains were read from a single sample in a study of OX40 agonist ivuxolimab in advanced cancers. Produced via immunoSEQ multiplex PCR; TCRdb's table is partial and in-frame only. The table records some 45,000 clones, around 88% of them present only once. The input for sequencing was CD4+ or CD8+ T cells sorted from blood, taken in a trial of the OX40 agonist ivuxolimab. These TCRs come from an adult with an advanced solid tumor such as melanoma, head and neck, liver or kidney cancer. Each CDR3 is given with its conserved first and last residue. Each record gives: clone size, D gene, J gene, CDR3 length, V gene, CDR3 DNA, CDR3 protein. D genes are given only for firm matches. The size field is filled for only some rows; it gives once, few, many or a size class.

abundance: -
d_gene: TRBD1
j_gene: TRBJ1-5
len: 15
v_gene: TRBV7-6
CDR3nt: TGTGCCAGCAGCGCGACAGGGTATACCAATCAGCCCCAGCATTTT
CDR3aa: CASSATGYTNQPQHF

abundance: few
d_gene: -
j_gene: TRBJ1-2
len: 14
v_gene: TRBV27
CDR3nt: TGTGCCAGCAGTTGGGCTAATGGGGACTATGGCTACACCTTC
CDR3aa: CASSWANGDYGYTF

abundance: -
d_gene: -
j_gene: TRBJ1-1
len: 17
v_gene: TRBV28
CDR3nt: TGTGCCAGCAGTTGGATCGGAGGAAATCTCATGAACACTGAAGCTTTCTTT
CDR3aa: CASSWIGGNLMNTEAFF

abundance: -
d_gene: -
j_gene: TRBJ2-3
len: 16
v_gene: TRBV19
CDR3nt: TGTGCCAGTAGTATGGTGGGCTACGGGATCCCAGATACGCAGTATTTT
CDR3aa: CASSMVGYGIPDTQYF

abundance: -
d_gene: -
j_gene: TRBJ1-2
len: 14
v_gene: TRBV11-2
CDR3nt: TGTGCCAGCAGCTGGGATCCGACGGGTTACGGCTACACCTTC
CDR3aa: CASSWDPTGYGYTF

abundance: -
d_gene: -
j_gene: TRBJ2-3
len: 15
v_gene: TRBV7-6
CDR3nt: TGTGCCAGCAGCCCCAACGCCGACAGCACAGATACGCAGTATTTT
CDR3aa: CASSPNADSTDTQYF

abundance: -
d_gene: TRBD2
j_gene: TRBJ2-5
len: 16
v_gene: TRBV7-3
CDR3nt: TGTGCCAGCAGCACGGGACTAGCGGGAGTAGGGGAGACCCAGTACTTC
CDR3aa: CASSTGLAGVGETQYF

abundance: -
d_gene: TRBD2
j_gene: TRBJ2-7
len: 15
v_gene: TRBV5-1
CDR3nt: TGCGCCAGCAGCTTGACGAGCGGGAGCGTCTACGAGCAGTACTTC
CDR3aa: CASSLTSGSVYEQYF

abundance: -
d_gene: -
j_gene: TRBJ2-2
len: 14
v_gene: TRBV5-6
CDR3nt: TGTGCCAGCAGCTTGCCCAGGGAGAGCGGGGAGCTGTTTTTT
CDR3aa: CASSLPRESGELFF

abundance: few
d_gene: -
j_gene: TRBJ1-1
len: 14
v_gene: TRBV9
CDR3nt: TGTGCCAGCAGCGCACAGGGTGCAAACACTGAAGCTTTCTTT
CDR3aa: CASSAQGANTEAFF

abundance: -
d_gene: -
j_gene: TRBJ2-7
len: 16
v_gene: TRBV7-9
CDR3nt: TGTGCCAGCAGCTTAGTGCAGGGTCTCCTAGTCTACGAGCAGTACTTC
CDR3aa: CASSLVQGLLVYEQYF

abundance: -
d_gene: -
j_gene: TRBJ1-1
len: 13
v_gene: TRBV6-5
CDR3nt: TGTGCCAGCAGTGCCGGAGCCCACACTGAAGCTTTCTTT
CDR3aa: CASSAGAHTEAFF

abundance: -
d_gene: -
j_gene: TRBJ1-2
len: 13
v_gene: TRBV6-1
CDR3nt: TGTGCCAGCAGTGAAGTGGGGGAGGGGGGCTACACCTTC
CDR3aa: CASSEVGEGGYTF

abundance: -
d_gene: -
j_gene: TRBJ1-4
len: 17
v_gene: TRBV28
CDR3nt: TGTGCCAGCAGTTTGGGGACTTCTGAGGGAACCCTTGAAAAACTGTTTTTT
CDR3aa: CASSLGTSEGTLEKLFF

abundance: -
d_gene: -
j_gene: TRBJ1-1
len: 15
v_gene: TRBV27
CDR3nt: TGTGCCAGCAGTTTTTTGGCCCCCATGAACACTGAAGCTTTCTTT
CDR3aa: CASSFLAPMNTEAFF

abundance: -
d_gene: -
j_gene: TRBJ1-5
len: 16
v_gene: TRBV11-3
CDR3nt: TGTGCCAGCAGCTTAGATAGGTGCCGGTGCAATCAGCCCCAGCATTTT
CDR3aa: CASSLDRCRCNQPQHF

abundance: -
d_gene: -
j_gene: TRBJ2-4
len: 13
v_gene: TRBV4-3
CDR3nt: TGCGCCAGCAGCCAAGAACGGGGATACATTCAGTACTTC
CDR3aa: CASSQERGYIQYF

abundance: -
d_gene: TRBD1
j_gene: TRBJ1-2
len: 12
v_gene: TRBV6-5
CDR3nt: TGTGCCAGCCAGACAGGGGTTGATGGCTACACCTTC
CDR3aa: CASQTGVDGYTF

abundance: -
d_gene: -
j_gene: TRBJ2-7
len: 15
v_gene: TRBV19
CDR3nt: TGTGCCAGTAGTATAGAGGGCAGGCCAACCTACGAGCAGTACTTC
CDR3aa: CASSIEGRPTYEQYF

abundance: -
d_gene: -
j_gene: TRBJ1-1
len: 14
v_gene: TRBV30
CDR3nt: TGTGCCTGGAATCGTGAGGGGATGGACACTGAAGCTTTCTTT
CDR3aa: CAWNREGMDTEAFF

abundance: few
d_gene: TRBD2
j_gene: TRBJ2-7
len: 15
v_gene: TRBV28
CDR3nt: TGTGCCAGCAAACCGGGACTAGCAACTATCTACGAGCAGTACTTC
CDR3aa: CASKPGLATIYEQYF

abundance: -
d_gene: TRBD1
j_gene: TRBJ2-1
len: 15
v_gene: TRBV7-3
CDR3nt: TGTGCCAGCAGCTTTGGACAGGGTTTGAACAATGAGCAGTTCTTC
CDR3aa: CASSFGQGLNNEQFF